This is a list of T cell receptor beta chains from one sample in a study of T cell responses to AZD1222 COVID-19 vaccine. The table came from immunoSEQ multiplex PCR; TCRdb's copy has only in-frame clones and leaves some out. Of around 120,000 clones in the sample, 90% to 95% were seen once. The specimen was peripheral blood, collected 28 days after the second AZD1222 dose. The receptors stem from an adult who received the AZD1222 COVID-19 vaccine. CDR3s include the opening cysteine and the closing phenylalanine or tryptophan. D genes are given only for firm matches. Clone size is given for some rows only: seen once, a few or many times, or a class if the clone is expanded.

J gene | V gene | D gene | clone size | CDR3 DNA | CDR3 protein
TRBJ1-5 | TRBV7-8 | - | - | TGTGCCAGCAGCTTACAGGGAAGCAATCAGCCCCAGCATTTT | CASSLQGSNQPQHF
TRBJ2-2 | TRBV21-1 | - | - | TGTGCCAGCAGCAATTTCAGGACAGGGAATAGCGGGGAGCTGTTTTTT | CASSNFRTGNSGELFF
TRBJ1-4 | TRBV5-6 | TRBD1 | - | TGTGCCAGCAGCCAAAGACAGGGTCCTGGTGAAAAACTGTTTTTT | CASSQRQGPGEKLFF
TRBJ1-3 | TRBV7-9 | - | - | TGTGCCAGCTGGGAGATTAGGAACACCATATATTTT | CASWEIRNTIYF
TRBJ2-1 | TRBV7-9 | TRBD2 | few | TGTGCCAGCAGCGTCGGGACTACCAACAAGGGTGAGCAGTTCTTC | CASSVGTTNKGEQFF
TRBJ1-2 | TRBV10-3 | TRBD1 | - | TGTGCCATCAGTGAAAGGGGGCCGCTATACACCTTC | CAISERGPLYTF
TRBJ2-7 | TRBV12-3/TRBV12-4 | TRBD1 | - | TGTGCCAGCAGAAGGGACAGCTACGAGCAGTACTTC | CASRRDSYEQYF
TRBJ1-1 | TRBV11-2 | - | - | TGTGCCAGCAGCTTGTGGTGGAACACTGAAGCTTTCTTT | CASSLWWNTEAFF
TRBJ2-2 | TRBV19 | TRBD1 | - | TGTGCCAGTAACCGGCAGGGGGTAATTCTAACCGGGGAGCTGTTTTTT | CASNRQGVILTGELFF
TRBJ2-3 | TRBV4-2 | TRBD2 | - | TGTGCCAGCAGCCAAGAGACAGGGGCTAGCGGGAGGGGAACAGATACGCAGTATTTT | CASSQETGASGRGTDTQYF
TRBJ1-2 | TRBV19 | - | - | TGTGCCAGTAGTATCGGCGGCGGGAGGGACTATGGCTACACCTTC | CASSIGGGRDYGYTF
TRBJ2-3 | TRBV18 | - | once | TGTGCCAGCTCACCAACACTCCGGGACTCCGATACGCAGTATTTT | CASSPTLRDSDTQYF
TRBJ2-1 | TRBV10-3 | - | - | TGTGCCATCAAGTCCGCGGAATCAGAGCAGTTCTTC | CAIKSAESEQFF
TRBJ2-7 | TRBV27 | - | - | TGTGCCAGCAGTCCTCGGGACTGGCGGAGAGAGCAGTACTTC | CASSPRDWRREQYF
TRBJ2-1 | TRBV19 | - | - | TGTGCCAGTAGTATAGGAAGGCAATACAATGAGCAGTTCTTC | CASSIGRQYNEQFF
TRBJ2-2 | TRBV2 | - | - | TGTGCCAGCAGTATCGACGGGGAGCTGTTTTTT | CASSIDGELFF
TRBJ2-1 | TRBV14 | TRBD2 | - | TGTGCCAGCAGCCCGCTAGCGGGACGGCCTTACAATGAGCAGTTCTTC | CASSPLAGRPYNEQFF
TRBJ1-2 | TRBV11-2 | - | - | TGTGCCAGCAGCTTAGGAGGTGGACAAATCTATGGCTACACCTTC | CASSLGGGQIYGYTF
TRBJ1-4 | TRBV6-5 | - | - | TGTGCCAGCAGTTCCTCAAAGGAAGGTGAAAAACTGTTTTTT | CASSSSKEGEKLFF
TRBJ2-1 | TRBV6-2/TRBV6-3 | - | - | TGTGCCAGCAGCCTCTGGCGGGCCTACAATGAGCAGTTCTTC | CASSLWRAYNEQFF
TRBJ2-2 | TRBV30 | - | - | TGTGCCTGGAGTGTAAAGGCGAGCGGGGAGCTGTTTTTT | CAWSVKASGELFF
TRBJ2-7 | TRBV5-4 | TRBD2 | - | TGTGCCAGCAGCTTGAGGGCGGGGGGGCCCTACGAGCAGTACTTC | CASSLRAGGPYEQYF
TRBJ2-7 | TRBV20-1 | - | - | TGCAGTGCTAGAGTACAGACTGGGCAGTACTTC | CSARVQTGQYF
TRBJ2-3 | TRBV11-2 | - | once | TGTGCCAGCAGCTTAACAAACGTCGGCACAGATACGCAGTATTTT | CASSLTNVGTDTQYF
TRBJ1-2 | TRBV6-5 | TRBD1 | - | TGTGCCAGCAGGGTCACATGGACAGGGTTCTATGGCTACACCTTC | CASRVTWTGFYGYTF
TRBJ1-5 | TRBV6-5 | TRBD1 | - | TGTGCCACGTCCCGGGACAGGGGCCGGAGTCAGCCCCAGCATTTT | CATSRDRGRSQPQHF
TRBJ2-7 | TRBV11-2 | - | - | TGTGCCAGCAGCCCAGGCGTAGGGGGAGGGATCTCCTACGAGCAGTACTTC | CASSPGVGGGISYEQYF
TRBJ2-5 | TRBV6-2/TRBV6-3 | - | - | TGTGCCAGCAGTTACTGGGCAGCCCAAGAGACCCAGTACTTC | CASSYWAAQETQYF
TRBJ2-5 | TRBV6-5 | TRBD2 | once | TGTGCCAGCAGGGCTAGCGGCCAAGAGACCCAGTACTTC | CASRASGQETQYF
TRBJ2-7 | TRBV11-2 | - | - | TGTGCCAGCAGCTTTGGAGGGACCTCCTACGAGCAGTACTTC | CASSFGGTSYEQYF
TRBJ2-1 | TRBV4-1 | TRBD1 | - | TGCGCCAGCAGCCGGACAGGGGATGAGCAGTTCTTC | CASSRTGDEQFF
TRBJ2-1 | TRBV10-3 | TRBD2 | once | TGTGCCATCAGTGAGCGGGGAGCGGGATACAATGAGCAGTTCTTC | CAISERGAGYNEQFF
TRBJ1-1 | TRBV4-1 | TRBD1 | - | TGCGCCAGCAGCCAAGAGGGGGATGGTGGGACAGGTAGGGCTTTCTTT | CASSQEGDGGTGRAFF
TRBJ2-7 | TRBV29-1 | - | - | TGCAGCGTTGAAGATCTCTCACAGGGCCCTTTGGGGGAGCAGTACTTC | CSVEDLSQGPLGEQYF
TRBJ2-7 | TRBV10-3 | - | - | TGTGCCATCAGTCGAGCCGGGACCGGCGCCTACGAGCAGTACTTC | CAISRAGTGAYEQYF
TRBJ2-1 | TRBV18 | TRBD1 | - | TGTGCCAGCTCACGCTATAGGGACAGGCTAAACAATGAGCAGTTCTTC | CASSRYRDRLNNEQFF
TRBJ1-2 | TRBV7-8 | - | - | TGTGCCAGCAGCTTAGCTGCCGTTTGGGGCGAGGGGCCCTACACCTTC | CASSLAAVWGEGPYTF
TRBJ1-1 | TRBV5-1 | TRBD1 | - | TGCGCCAGCAGCTTGGAAGGGGGCCGGGAAGCTTTCTTT | CASSLEGGREAFF
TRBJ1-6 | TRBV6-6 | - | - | TGTGCCAGCAGTTACGTTGGGTCTCCGGGTTCGTCCCTCCACTTT | CASSYVGSPGSSLHF
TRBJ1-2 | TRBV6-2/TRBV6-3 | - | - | TGTGCCAGCAGTTCTGGACGGATCTATGGCTACACCTTC | CASSSGRIYGYTF
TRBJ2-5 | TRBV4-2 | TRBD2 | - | TGTGCCAGCAGCCTAGCGGGAGAGACCCAGTACTTC | CASSLAGETQYF
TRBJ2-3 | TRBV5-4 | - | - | TGTGCCAGCAGCGCTTTCGACAGGAGCTTGAGCACAGATACGCAGTATTTT | CASSAFDRSLSTDTQYF
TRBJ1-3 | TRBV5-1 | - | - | TGCGCCAGCAGCGTCGACGCTAGCCTCTTTAGCTCTGGAAACACCATATATTTT | CASSVDASLFSSGNTIYF
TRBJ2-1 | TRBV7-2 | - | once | TGTGCCAGCAGCGGACGTTCTAGCAATGAGCAGTTCTTC | CASSGRSSNEQFF
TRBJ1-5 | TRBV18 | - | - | TGTGCCAGCTCACCGGGCCAAGATCAGCCCCAGCATTTT | CASSPGQDQPQHF
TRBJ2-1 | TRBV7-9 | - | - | TGTGCCAGCAGCACGGCTGCGGATGAGCAGTTCTTC | CASSTAADEQFF
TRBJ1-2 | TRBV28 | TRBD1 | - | TGTAGTACCGGGACAGGGATTTACGGCTACACCTTC | CSTGTGIYGYTF
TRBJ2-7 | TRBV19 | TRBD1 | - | TGTGCCAGTAGTGTAGGGGACAGGCGAAGCTACGAGCAGTACTTC | CASSVGDRRSYEQYF
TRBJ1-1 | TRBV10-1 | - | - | TGCGCCAGCAGTGAGAAGGTCAACACTGAAGCTTTCTTT | CASSEKVNTEAFF
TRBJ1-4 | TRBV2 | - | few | TGTGCCAGCGCTACGGGGGGCTCTAATGAAAAACTGTTTTTT | CASATGGSNEKLFF
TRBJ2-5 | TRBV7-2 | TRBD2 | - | TGTGCCAGCAGCATAGACGGGGGGTGGGAGACCCAGTACTTC | CASSIDGGWETQYF
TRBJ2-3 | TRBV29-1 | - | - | TGCAGCGTTGACCCATTTAGCGGACTCACAGATACGCAGTATTTT | CSVDPFSGLTDTQYF
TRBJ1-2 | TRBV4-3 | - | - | TGCGCCAGCAGCCAAGAAACGGGGGGCGGCTATGGCTACACCTTC | CASSQETGGGYGYTF
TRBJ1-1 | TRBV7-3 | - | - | TGTGCCAGCAGCTCCGGGACATCGAACACTGAAGCTTTCTTT | CASSSGTSNTEAFF
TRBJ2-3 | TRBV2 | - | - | TGTGCCAGCAGTGAAGAGGGGGGCCGGGTAGATACGCAGTATTTT | CASSEEGGRVDTQYF